Below are 30 T cell receptor beta chains sequenced from a single sample in a study of blood T cells in healthy people across ages. PCR was performed a second time for about 7 to 12 cycles using a sample-barcoded 5' primer and a J-beta primer mix. TCRdb itself ran the 5' RACE reads through MiXCR, one entry per CDR3 protein. The sample lists around 1,900,000 distinct CDR3 sequences; about 39% were seen once. Sequencing used blood. The receptors here all came from a human donor in good health.

The V and J genes are TRBV20-1 and TRBJ1-2; 9 bases match TRBD1. Germline CDR1 and CDR2: DFQATT and SNEGSKA (reference sequence). This CDR3 is built from 11 residues. The CDR3, as DNA: TGCAGCGGACAGGGGCACGATGGCTACACCTTC. Translating gives CSGQGHDGYTF.

V is TRBV12-3 or TRBV12-4 and J is TRBJ2-1; maybe TRBD2 (5 bases). Trimming took off 6 bases at V and 0 bases at J, with 12 bases between the two ends. The CDR3 length is 15 residues. This CDR3 reads CASSHGDSSYNEQFF. CDR3 sequence (DNA): TGTGCCAGCAGCCACGGGGATTCCTCCTACAATGAGCAGTTCTTC.

This clonotype was detected a few times. This chain connects TRBV12-3 or TRBV12-4 to TRBJ1-4; 7 bases are shared with TRBD1. The V and J ends lost 4 bases and 7 bases, in that order; junction bases with no gene match: 6. The CDR3 is 14 residues long. The CDR3 here is CASSSTGRSEKLFF. The DNA of the CDR3 is TGTGCCAGCAGTTCGACAGGGCGGAGTGAAAAACTGTTTTTT.

In its sample, this clonotype was seen a few times. This chain links TRBV4-2 with TRBJ2-3; D uncertain. The V gene's germline CDR1 is LGHNA and CDR2 YNFKEQ. V lost 0 bases, J lost 10 bases, and 17 bases lay in between. The CDR3 has 15 residues. CDR3 DNA: TGTGCCAGCAGCCAAGACCGCCCAGATCTTGAATCGCAGTATTTT. Residues: CASSQDRPDLESQYF.

The chain links TRBV9 to TRBJ2-3; D is tentatively TRBD1 or TRBD2 (6 bases each). Germline V gene data show CDR1 as SGDLS and CDR2 as YYNGEE. The CDR3 has 16 residues. V lost 4 bases and J lost 4, with 19 bases in between. The DNA of the CDR3 is TGTGCCAGCAGCCTCCCTTGGGGGGCCCACGCAGATACGCAGTATTTT. It specifies CASSLPWGAHADTQYF.

The chain combines TRBV20-1 with TRBJ1-2; D unclear. V shed 1 base and J shed 10 bases, with 10 bases lying between them. The germline V gene encodes CDR1 DFQATT and CDR2 SNEGSKA (reference sequence). The length of the CDR3 is 11 residues. CDR3 sequence: CSARGRIVYTF. The CDR3 coding sequence is TGCAGTGCTAGAGGACGGATTGTCTACACCTTC.

The gene calls are TRBV20-1 and TRBJ2-4, with D unclear. The end of the DNA aligns better with TRBJ2-7, so the J call may be wrong. The CDR3 runs 14 residues. Germline V gene lookup returns CDR1 DFQATT and CDR2 SNEGSKA (reference sequence). Here the CDR3 reads CSARKSRGYYEQYF. In DNA form, the CDR3 reads TGCAGTGCTAGAAAGTCCAGAGGTTACTACGAGCAGTACTTC.

This clonotype was seen only a few times. This rearrangement joins TRBV3-1 to TRBJ2-3; the D is unclear. CDR3 length: 14 amino acids. CDR1 is LGHDT and CDR2 is YNNKEL in the germline V gene (reference sequence). The germline V and J ends were trimmed by 3 bases and 4 bases, with 11 bases remaining between them. CDR3 DNA sequence: TGTGCCAGCAGCCATTCTAATGCACCAGATACGCAGTATTTT. It specifies CASSHSNAPDTQYF.

This clonotype has only a few counts. The V gene is TRBV7-2, the J gene TRBJ2-3, with D possibly being TRBD2 (6 bases). V lost 4 bases and J lost 4, with 18 bases in between. This CDR3 is built from 16 residues. Germline V gene sequence: CDR1 SGHTA, CDR2 FQGNSA. The DNA for the CDR3 is TGTGCCAGCAGCTGGGCGTACCTAGCGAGTTCAGATACGCAGTATTTT. Translated: CASSWAYLASSDTQYF. Filled out from reference TRBV7-2 and TRBJ2-3, the complete variable domain reads GAGVSQSPSNKVTEKGKDVELRCDPISGHTALYWYRQSLGQGLEFLIYFQGNSAPDKSGLPSDRFSAERTGGSVSTLTIQRTQQEDSAVYLCASSWAYLASSDTQYFGPGTRLTVL.

The gene calls are TRBV19 and TRBJ2-3; D not resolved. Germline V gives CDR1 LNHDA, CDR2 SQIVND (reference sequence). The CDR3 runs 17 residues. V lost 4 bases and J 6 bases, leaving 23 bases between the germline ends. This chain's CDR3 is CASSSLAAAGNTDTQYF. In DNA form, the CDR3 reads TGTGCCAGTAGTAGTCTTGCCGCGGCAGGTAATACGGATACGCAGTATTTT.

This chain uses TRBV24-1 with TRBJ1-5, with 7 positions matching TRBD1. Per germline, CDR1 KGHDR and CDR2 SFDVKD. This CDR3 comprises 17 residues. V shed 2 bases and J 0 bases; nucleotides not matched to a gene: 6. For the CDR3, the DNA is TGTGCCACCAGTGATTCCACAGGGGTCTATAGCAATCAGCCCCAGCATTTT. This gives the protein CATSDSTGVYSNQPQHF.

This clonotype was observed a few times. This chain uses TRBV5-5 with TRBJ2-3; maybe TRBD1 (6 bases). The CDR3 spans 15 residues. The germline CDR1 and CDR2 sequences are SGHKS and YYEKEE (reference sequence). The ends were cut back, 0 bases at V and 1 base at J, with 9 bases in the middle. The CDR3 protein is CASSLDRDGTDTQYF. The CDR3 nucleotides are TGTGCCAGCAGCTTGGACAGGGATGGCACAGATACGCAGTATTTT.

This chain links TRBV6-2 or TRBV6-3 with TRBJ2-1; D unresolved. The CDR3 is 12 residues long. The V and J ends lost 4 bases and 8 bases respectively, with 9 bases between them. The V gene's germline CDR1 is MNHEY and CDR2 SVGEGT. This chain's CDR3 is CASSLGLHEQFF. The CDR3 DNA follows: TGTGCCAGCAGTTTGGGCCTTCATGAGCAGTTCTTC.

J is TRBJ2-1 and V is TRBV20-1, with TRBD2 identical over 9 bases. The J segment lost 8 bases and the V segment lost 2 bases, leaving 13 bases of the junction unmatched. There are 16 residues in the CDR3. Germline lookup yields CDR1 DFQATT and CDR2 SNEGSKA (reference sequence). CDR3 loop: CSARTPSGGPVDEQFF. The CDR3 DNA follows: TGCAGTGCTAGAACCCCAAGCGGGGGGCCGGTTGATGAGCAGTTCTTC.

The J gene is TRBJ1-2, the V gene TRBV11-2; weak D call: TRBD1 (5 bases). V lost 5 bases and J lost 0, with 19 bases in between. CDR1 SGHAT and CDR2 FQNNGV come from the germline V gene. The CDR3 length is 17 residues. CDR3 DNA: TGTGCCAGCAGCGACCAGATTCGTGGAGGGGCTAACTATGGCTACACCTTC. This sequence encodes CASSDQIRGGANYGYTF.

This clonotype was counted between two and nine times. The chain's CDR3 is CATSRGGRGINEQYF. The DNA for the CDR3 is TGTGCCACCAGCAGAGGTGGCAGAGGAATAAACGAGCAGTACTTC. The chain is built from TRBV15 and TRBJ2-7, with unresolved D. CDR3 length equals 15 residues. Trimming took off 1 base at V and 5 bases at J, with 15 bases between the two ends. The germline CDR1 and CDR2 sequences are LNHNV and YYDKDF (reference sequence).

V usage is TRBV25-1 and J usage is TRBJ2-7; a weak D match, TRBD1 (5 bases). Germline loops: CDR1 MGHDK, CDR2 SYGVNS. V lost 3 bases to trimming and J lost 2 bases, with 14 bases between them. The CDR3 is 15 residues long. CDR3 coding DNA: TGTGCCAGCAGTGAGGTGGGGCCGACCGCCTACGAGCAGTACTTC. Translated: CASSEVGPTAYEQYF.

This chain connects TRBV20-1 to TRBJ1-1; 7 nucleotides line up with TRBD1. In germline, CDR1 is DFQATT, CDR2 SNEGSKA (reference sequence). The CDR3 length is 13 residues. V gave up 6 bases and J gave up 7 bases; unmatched junction bases: 11. The CDR3 loop is CSADRQGILEAFF. CDR3 sequence (DNA): TGCAGTGCAGACCGACAGGGAATTCTTGAAGCTTTCTTT.

This clonotype was counted between two and nine times. The rearrangement joins TRBV29-1 to TRBJ2-3; a weak D match, TRBD1 (6 bases). Germline CDR1 is SQVTM and CDR2 is ANQGSEA. Trimming removed 4 bases at V and 2 bases at J, with 10 bases between. There are 13 residues in the CDR3. CDR3 DNA sequence: TGCAGCGTTGGAGGACAGCTCACAGATACGCAGTATTTT. It translates to CSVGGQLTDTQYF.

The CDR3 DNA reads TGTGCCAGCAGTTCCCTGTTAGTTGGGGGGTTAGTAGCCTACGAGCAGTACTTC. It encodes CASSSLLVGGLVAYEQYF. V is TRBV28 and J is TRBJ2-5; a weak D match, TRBD2 (6 bases). The tail of the sequence fits TRBJ2-7 better, so the J call may be wrong. CDR1 is MDHEN, CDR2 SYDVKM, per germline. The CDR3 extends over 18 amino acids.

This clonotype was detected only a few times. This chain connects TRBV5-1 to TRBJ2-7; TRBD2 is a possible D gene (5 bases). Trimming took 4 bases from V and 0 from J, leaving 11 bases between them. CDR3 length: 14 residues. Germline V gene lookup returns CDR1 SGHRS and CDR2 YFSETQ. Here the CDR3 reads CASSPVAGSYEQYF. CDR3 sequence (DNA): TGCGCCAGCAGCCCGGTCGCGGGCTCCTACGAGCAGTACTTC.

This clonotype was observed once. The chain is built from TRBV6-6 and TRBJ2-3; D might be TRBD1 or TRBD2, each matching 6 bases. CDR3 size: 14 residues. Trimming cost V 7 bases and J 4 bases, with 15 bases left between them. Germline V gives CDR1 MNHNY, CDR2 SVGAGI (reference sequence). This CDR3 is CASNLGGQADTQYF. CDR3 DNA sequence: TGTGCCAGCAATTTGGGGGGCCAGGCAGATACGCAGTATTTT.

V is TRBV6-6 and J is TRBJ1-2; TRBD1 might be the D (6 bases). The CDR3 covers 13 residues. Trimming left V 6 bases short and J 7 bases short, with 15 bases between. Germline V CDR1 and CDR2: MNHNY, SVGAGI (reference sequence). CDR3 sequence reads: CASRPRGGGGYTF. The CDR3 DNA reads as TGTGCCAGCAGGCCCCGGGGGGGCGGTGGCTACACCTTC.

V and J are TRBV7-2 and TRBJ1-5; 10 bases match TRBD1. CDR3 length: 18 amino acids. V dropped 1 base and J dropped 3; count of bases not matched to a gene: 9. Germline V lookup: CDR1 SGHTA, CDR2 FQGNSA. The CDR3 here is CASSLDGTGVSFNQPQHF. The CDR3 nucleotides read TGTGCCAGCAGCTTAGATGGGACAGGGGTCTCGTTCAATCAGCCCCAGCATTTT.

The chain is built from TRBV6-2 or TRBV6-3 and TRBJ2-7; D unresolved. The CDR3 is made up of 17 amino acids. From germline, CDR1 is MNHEY and CDR2 SVGEGT. Deletions cut 2 bases from V and 0 bases from J, with 17 bases between. The CDR3 loop is CASSYRTWKESSYEQYF. The CDR3, as DNA: TGTGCCAGCAGTTACCGAACGTGGAAGGAAAGCTCCTACGAGCAGTACTTC.

Regarding this clonotype: Sequence at one end of the junction differs from germline and may be a read error. This sequence joins TRBV20-1 and TRBJ1-5; D remains ambiguous. CDR1 is DFQATT, CDR2 SNEGSKA, per germline (reference sequence). This CDR3 is 15 amino acids long. The CDR3 DNA reads TGTAGTGCTAGAGATAGGGCAGCCTACAATCAGCCCCAGCATTTT. Its translation is CSARDRAAYNQPQHF.

This clonotype was recorded a few times. J is TRBJ2-4 and V is TRBV4-3; 7 bases match TRBD1. Germline CDR1 reads LGHNA; CDR2 reads YSLEER. The CDR3 covers 16 residues. Trimming removed 4 bases from V and 0 bases from J; junction bases left unmatched: 6. The CDR3 nucleotides are TGCGCCAGCAGCCCGACAGGGTTTTTAGCCAAAAACATTCAGTACTTC. Translation gives CASSPTGFLAKNIQYF.

The rearrangement joins TRBV12-3 or TRBV12-4 to TRBJ2-1, with D perhaps TRBD1 or TRBD2 (5 bases each). Matching the DNA end better, TRBJ2-7 makes the J call doubtful. CDR3 length: 14 residues. CDR3 sequence reads: CASSLGPSYNEQYF. The CDR3 DNA is TGTGCCAGCAGCCTGGGACCCTCCTACAATGAGCAGTACTTC.

The chain couples TRBV7-6 to TRBJ1-2, with a weak D call TRBD1 (5 bases). Germline lookup yields CDR1 SGHVS and CDR2 FNYEAQ. V lost 2 bases and J 7 bases, leaving 23 bases between the germline ends. The CDR3 has 17 residues. The DNA for the CDR3 is TGTGCCAGCAGCTTAAACCCCTCCGGAAGGGTGGGGGGTGGCTACACCTTC. This sequence encodes CASSLNPSGRVGGGYTF.

This clonotype was seen more than once but under ten times. The CDR3 loop is CASSLGEGTYTGELFF. The CDR3 bases are TGTGCCAGCAGCTTAGGAGAGGGGACCTACACCGGGGAGCTGTTTTTT. This chain links TRBV7-8 with TRBJ2-2; the D call may be TRBD1 or TRBD2 (5 bases each). Germline assignment: CDR1 SGHVS and CDR2 FQNEAQ. CDR3 length equals 16 residues. Trimming shortened V by 1 base and J by 3 bases, and 12 bases separated the two germline ends.